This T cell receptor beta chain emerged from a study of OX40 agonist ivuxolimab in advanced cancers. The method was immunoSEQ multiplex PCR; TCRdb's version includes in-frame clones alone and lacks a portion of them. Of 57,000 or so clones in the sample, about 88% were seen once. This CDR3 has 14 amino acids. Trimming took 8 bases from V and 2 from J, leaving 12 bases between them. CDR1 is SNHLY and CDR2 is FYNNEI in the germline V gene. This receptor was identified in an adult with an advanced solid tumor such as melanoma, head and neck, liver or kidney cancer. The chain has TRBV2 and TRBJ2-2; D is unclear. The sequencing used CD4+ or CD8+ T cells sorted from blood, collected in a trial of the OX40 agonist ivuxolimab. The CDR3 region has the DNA TGTGCCAGCTCCCCGACCACAAACACCGGGGAGCTGTTTTTT. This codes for CASSPTTNTGELFF. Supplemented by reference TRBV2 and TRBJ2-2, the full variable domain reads EPEVTQTPSHQVTQMGQEVILRCVPISNHLYFYWYRQILGQKVEFLVSFYNNEISEKSEIFDDQFSVERPDGSNFTLKIRSTKLEDSAMYFCASSPTTNTGELFFGEGSRLTVL.